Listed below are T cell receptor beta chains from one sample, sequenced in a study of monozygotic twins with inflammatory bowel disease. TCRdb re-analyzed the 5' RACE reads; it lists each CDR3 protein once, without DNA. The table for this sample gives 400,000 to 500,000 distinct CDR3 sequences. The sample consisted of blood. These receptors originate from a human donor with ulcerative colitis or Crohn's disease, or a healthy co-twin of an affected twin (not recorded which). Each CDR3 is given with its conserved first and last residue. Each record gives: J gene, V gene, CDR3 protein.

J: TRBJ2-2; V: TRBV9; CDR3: CASSVARTGIAGELFF
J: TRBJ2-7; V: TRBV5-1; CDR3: CASSPRGTGISEQYF
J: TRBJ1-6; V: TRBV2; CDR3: CASTGVGEASPLHF
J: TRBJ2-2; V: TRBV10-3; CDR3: CASSGGRLNTGELFF
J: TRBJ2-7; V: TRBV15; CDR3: CATSRAKGEQYF
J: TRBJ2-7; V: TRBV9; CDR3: CASSVDGSAPEQYF
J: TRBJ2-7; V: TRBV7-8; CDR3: CASSLDGGLTYEQYF
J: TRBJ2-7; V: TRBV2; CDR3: CASSVRITYEQYF
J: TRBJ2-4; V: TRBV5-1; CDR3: CASSLTDRLAKNIQYF
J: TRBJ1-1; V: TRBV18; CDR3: CASSPAGHTEAFF
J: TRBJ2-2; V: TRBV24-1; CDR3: CATSDPPGEGDTGELFF
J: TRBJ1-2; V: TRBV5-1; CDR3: CASSPRKDEGTGYTF
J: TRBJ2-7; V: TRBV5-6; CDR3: CASSNPGTRFYEQYF
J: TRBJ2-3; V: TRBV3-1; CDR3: CASSQAQMTADTQYF
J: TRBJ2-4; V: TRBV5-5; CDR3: CASSLGPHDIQYF
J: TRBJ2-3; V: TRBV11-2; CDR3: CASSLARSKDTQYF
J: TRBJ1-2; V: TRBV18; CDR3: CASSPGGSYGYTF
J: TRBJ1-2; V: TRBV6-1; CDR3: CASRQPRTGGSYGYTF
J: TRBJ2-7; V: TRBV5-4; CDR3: CASSLEGLATSSYEQYF
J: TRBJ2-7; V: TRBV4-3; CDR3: CASSQDLAGERSYF
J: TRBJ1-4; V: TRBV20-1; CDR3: CSARGGTAGTNEKLFF
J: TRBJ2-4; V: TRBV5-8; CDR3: CASSSFISVAKNIQYF
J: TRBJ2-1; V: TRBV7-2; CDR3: CASSLGPGLAMEQFF
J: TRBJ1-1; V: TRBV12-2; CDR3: CASRLMRGQGTNTEAFF
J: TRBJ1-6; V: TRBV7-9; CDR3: CASSLGRDRAPLHF
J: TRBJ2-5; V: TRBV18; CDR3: CASSPQTGAETQYF
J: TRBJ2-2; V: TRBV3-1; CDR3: CASSHGKNTGELFF
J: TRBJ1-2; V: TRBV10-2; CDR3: CASSTGPTDGYTF
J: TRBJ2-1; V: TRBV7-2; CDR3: CASSQPSGGAAGYNEQFF
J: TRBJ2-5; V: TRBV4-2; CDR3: CASSQEASGGAKVETQYF
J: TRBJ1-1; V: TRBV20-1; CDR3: CSAPHNQAQGATEAFF
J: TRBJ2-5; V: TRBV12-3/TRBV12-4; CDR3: CASREGVAETQYF
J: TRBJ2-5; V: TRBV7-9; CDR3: CASSLVRGMQETQYF
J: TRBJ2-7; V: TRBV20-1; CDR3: CSARTSGSYEQYF
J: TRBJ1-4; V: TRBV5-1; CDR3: CASRYRGYANEKLFF
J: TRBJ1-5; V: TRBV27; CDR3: CASSRSQGAAGQPQHF
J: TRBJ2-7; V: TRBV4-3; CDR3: CASSQEPVGDRGYEQYF
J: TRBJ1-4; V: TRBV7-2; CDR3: CASSPRGRDEKLFF
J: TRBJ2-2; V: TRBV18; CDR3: CASSPPNRGLTTGELFF
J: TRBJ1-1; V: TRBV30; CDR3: CAWTVAYDTEAFF
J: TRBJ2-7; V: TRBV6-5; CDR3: CASSYPGQGADEQYF
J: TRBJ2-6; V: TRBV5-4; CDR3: CASSFGGPYSGANVLTF
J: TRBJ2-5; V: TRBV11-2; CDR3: CASSRPLSNPAAETQYF
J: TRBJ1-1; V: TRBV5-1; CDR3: CASSPGGRTNTEAFF
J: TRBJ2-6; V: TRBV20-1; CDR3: CSARDSRAGANVLTF
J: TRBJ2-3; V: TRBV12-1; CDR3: CASSLTTGTSGRLSTDTQYF
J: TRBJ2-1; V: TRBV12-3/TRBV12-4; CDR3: CASSTRQGSYNEQFF
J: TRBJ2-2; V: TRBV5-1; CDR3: CASSFLAGATGELFF
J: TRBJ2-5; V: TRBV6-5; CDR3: CASGVWETQYF
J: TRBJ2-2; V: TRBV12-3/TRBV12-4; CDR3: CASSPKGAGELFF